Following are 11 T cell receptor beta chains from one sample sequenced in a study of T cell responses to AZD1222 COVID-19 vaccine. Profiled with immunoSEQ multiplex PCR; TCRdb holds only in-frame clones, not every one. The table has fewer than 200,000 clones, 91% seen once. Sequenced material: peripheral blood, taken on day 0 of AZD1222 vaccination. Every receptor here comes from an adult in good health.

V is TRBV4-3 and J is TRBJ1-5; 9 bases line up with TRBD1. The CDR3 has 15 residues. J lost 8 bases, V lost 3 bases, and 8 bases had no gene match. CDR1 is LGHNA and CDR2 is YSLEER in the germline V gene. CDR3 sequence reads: CASSHNRDREKPQHF. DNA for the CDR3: TGCGCCAGCAGCCACAACCGGGACAGGGAAAAGCCCCAGCATTTT.

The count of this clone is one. CDR3 region: CASHPGSGFKGTDTQYF. DNA of the CDR3: TGTGCCAGCCACCCCGGATCGGGGTTTAAGGGCACAGATACGCAGTATTTT. The chain is built from TRBV5-4 and TRBJ2-3; possible D gene TRBD2, 5 bases. Trimming shortened V by 7 bases and J by 1 base, and 22 bases separated the two germline ends. The CDR3 sequence is 17 residues long. CDR1 and CDR2 from the germline V gene are SGHNT and YYREEE (reference sequence).

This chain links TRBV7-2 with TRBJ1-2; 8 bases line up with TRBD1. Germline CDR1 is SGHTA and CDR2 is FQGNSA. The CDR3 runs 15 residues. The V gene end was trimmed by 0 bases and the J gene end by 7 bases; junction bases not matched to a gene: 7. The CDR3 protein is CASSLAGQGFGGYTF. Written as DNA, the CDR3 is TGTGCCAGCAGCTTAGCAGGACAGGGTTTCGGTGGCTACACCTTC.

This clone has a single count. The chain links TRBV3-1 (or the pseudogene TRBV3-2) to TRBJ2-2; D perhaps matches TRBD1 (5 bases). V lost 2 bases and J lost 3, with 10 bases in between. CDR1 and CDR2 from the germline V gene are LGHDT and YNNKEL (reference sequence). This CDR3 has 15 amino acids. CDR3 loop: CASSQFLGDTGELFF. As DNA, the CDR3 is TGTGCCAGCAGCCAATTTTTAGGGGACACCGGGGAGCTGTTTTTT.

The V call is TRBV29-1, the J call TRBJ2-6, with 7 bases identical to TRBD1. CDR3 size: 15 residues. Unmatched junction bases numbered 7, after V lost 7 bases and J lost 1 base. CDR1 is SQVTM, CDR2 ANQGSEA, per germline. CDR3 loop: CSAWDSQSGANVLTF. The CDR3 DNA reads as TGCAGCGCATGGGACAGCCAATCTGGGGCCAACGTCCTGACTTTC.

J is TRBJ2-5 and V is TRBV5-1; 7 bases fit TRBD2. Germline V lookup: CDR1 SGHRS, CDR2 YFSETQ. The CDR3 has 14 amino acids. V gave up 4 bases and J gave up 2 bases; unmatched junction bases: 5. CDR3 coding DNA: TGCGCCAGCAGCCCCCTAGCGGTACAAGAGACCCAGTACTTC. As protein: CASSPLAVQETQYF.

DNA of the CDR3: TGTGCCAGCAGCCCGGGCCCCCCGTGGAACACCATATATTTT. Translated, it gives CASSPGPPWNTIYF. The gene calls are TRBV7-2 and TRBJ1-3; D ambiguous. CDR1 SGHTA and CDR2 FQGNSA come from the germline V gene. Deletions cut 5 bases from V and 7 bases from J, with 15 bases between. The CDR3 sequence is 14 residues long.

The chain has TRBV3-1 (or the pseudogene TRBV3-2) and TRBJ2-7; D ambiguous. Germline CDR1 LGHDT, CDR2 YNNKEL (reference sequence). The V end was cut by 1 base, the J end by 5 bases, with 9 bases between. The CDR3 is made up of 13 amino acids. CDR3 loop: CASSQGVPHEQYF. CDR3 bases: TGTGCCAGCAGCCAAGGAGTCCCCCACGAGCAGTACTTC.

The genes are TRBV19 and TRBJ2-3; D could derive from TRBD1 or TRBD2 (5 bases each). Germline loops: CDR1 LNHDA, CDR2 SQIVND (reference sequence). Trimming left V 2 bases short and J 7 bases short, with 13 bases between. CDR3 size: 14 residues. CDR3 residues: CASSITDPGHTQYF. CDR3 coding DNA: TGTGCCAGTAGTATAACGGATCCGGGACATACGCAGTATTTT.

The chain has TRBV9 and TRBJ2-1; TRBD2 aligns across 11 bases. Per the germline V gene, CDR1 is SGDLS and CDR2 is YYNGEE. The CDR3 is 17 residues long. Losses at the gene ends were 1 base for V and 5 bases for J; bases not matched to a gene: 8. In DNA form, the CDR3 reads TGTGCCAGCAGCGTAACCATAGCGGGAGGGAATGACAATGAGCAGTTCTTC. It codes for CASSVTIAGGNDNEQFF.

The CDR3 DNA is TGTGCCAGCAGCTCCCTCACAGGGGGTGGCTACACCTTC. Residues: CASSSLTGGGYTF. The V and J genes are TRBV7-2 and TRBJ1-2; 8 bases map to TRBD1. CDR3 size: 13 residues. Germline V gene lookup returns CDR1 SGHTA and CDR2 FQGNSA. The V segment lost 4 bases and the J segment 7 bases; nucleotides outside the gene matches: 5.